This entry lists 32 T cell receptor beta chains sequenced from one sample in a study of blood T cell repertoires in COVID-19. Repertoires were generated with immunoSEQ multiplex PCR, while TCRdb's copy carries only in-frame clones and drops some. The repertoire has 250,000 to 300,000 clones, 70% to 90% of them found once; the top ten carry less than 4.5%. The sequenced sample was peripheral blood. These receptors all come from a young man with active or convalescent COVID-19.

This clone was recorded a few times. The chain carries TRBV2 and TRBJ1-4; D gene ambiguous. The CDR3 loop spans 13 amino acids. From germline, CDR1 is SNHLY and CDR2 FYNNEI. V lost 7 bases and J lost 7, with 13 bases in between. The CDR3 loop reads CASTRSVGEKLFF. The CDR3 DNA reads TGTGCCAGCACCCGGTCGGTTGGTGAAAAACTGTTTTTT.

The J gene is TRBJ2-3, the V gene TRBV27; a possible D gene is TRBD2 (6 bases). The V end lost 3 bases, the J end lost 3 bases, and 13 bases lay between the germline ends. This CDR3 has 15 residues. Germline V CDR1 and CDR2: MNHEY, SMNVEV (reference sequence). CDR3 in amino acids: CASSFMTGGTDTQYF. CDR3 nucleotides: TGTGCCAGCAGTTTCATGACCGGGGGAACAGATACGCAGTATTTT.

About this clone: This could be a read error, since a much larger clone is one nucleotide away. Other nucleotide sequences in the sample specify the same CDR3. J is TRBJ2-4 and V is TRBV6-5; D unclear. Germline V gene data show CDR1 as MNHEY and CDR2 as SVGAGI. The CDR3 loop spans 16 amino acids. The CDR3 loop reads CASSYSPLSAKNIQYF. In DNA form, the CDR3 reads TGTGCTAGCAGTTACTCCCCGCTATCTGCCAAAAACATTCAGTACTTC.

The V gene is TRBV3-1 (or the pseudogene TRBV3-2), the J gene TRBJ2-1; D ambiguous. V lost 0 bases and J lost 10, with 10 bases in between. Germline V gene sequence: CDR1 LGHDT, CDR2 YNNKEL (reference sequence). The CDR3 consists of 13 residues. The CDR3 region is CASSQEGASEQFF. The CDR3 nucleotides read TGTGCCAGCAGCCAAGAAGGAGCCAGCGAGCAGTTCTTC.

This chain links TRBV9 with TRBJ2-7, with 10 bases fitting TRBD2. J was trimmed by 3 bases and V by 4 bases; bases with no gene match: 4. The CDR3 totals 14 residues. Germline values: CDR1 SGDLS, CDR2 YYNGEE. CDR3 protein: CASSSWTSGYEQYF. The CDR3 region has the DNA TGTGCCAGCAGCTCATGGACTAGCGGCTACGAGCAGTACTTC.

This chain joins TRBV6-5 and TRBJ2-7; TRBD2 agrees at 8 bases. CDR3 length: 14 residues. J was trimmed by 5 bases and V by 6 bases; bases with no gene match: 9. Germline loops: CDR1 MNHEY, CDR2 SVGAGI. CDR3 protein: CASSLRRGGDEQYF. CDR3 DNA sequence: TGTGCCAGCAGCCTCAGACGGGGGGGAGACGAGCAGTACTTC.

V and J are TRBV2 and TRBJ1-3, with 7 bases fitting TRBD1. Trimming took 9 bases from V and 5 from J; bases not matched to a gene: 7. The germline V gene encodes CDR1 SNHLY and CDR2 FYNNEI. The CDR3 is 13 amino acids. Written as DNA, the CDR3 is TGTGCCAGAAGGGACAGCCCCAGAAACACCATATATTTT. Residues: CARRDSPRNTIYF.

V is TRBV30 and J is TRBJ2-7; possible D gene TRBD2, 6 bases. The CDR3 is 14 amino acids. CDR1 and CDR2 from the germline V gene are GTSNPN and SVGIG (reference sequence). V was trimmed by 1 base and J by 6 bases, leaving 16 bases between them. The CDR3 DNA follows: TGTGCCTGGAGTGCCCCTAGCGACCTAGGCGAGCAGTACTTC. It encodes CAWSAPSDLGEQYF.

This clone has only one observation. This sequence joins TRBV5-4 and TRBJ2-7, with 7 bases matching TRBD1. Per germline, CDR1 SGHNT and CDR2 YYREEE (reference sequence). V trimming: 4 bases; J trimming: 8 bases; junction bases outside the gene matches: 6. This CDR3 comprises 12 residues. CDR3 loop: CASSNRGDQQYF. CDR3 nucleotides: TGTGCCAGCAGCAACAGGGGTGACCAGCAGTACTTC.

The chain employs TRBV30 and TRBJ1-4; D gene uncertain. The V gene lost 2 bases and the J gene lost 7 bases, with 14 bases spanning the gap. Germline CDR1 reads GTSNPN; CDR2 reads SVGIG (reference sequence). This CDR3 spans 14 amino acids. For the CDR3, the DNA is TGTGCCTGGAGTAGCGACTCCGGAGGTGAAAAACTGTTTTTT. It translates to CAWSSDSGGEKLFF.

The chain is built from TRBV19 and TRBJ2-1, with 10 nucleotides matching TRBD2. V dropped 9 bases and J dropped 3; count of bases not matched to a gene: 5. Germline V gene sequence: CDR1 LNHDA, CDR2 SQIVND (reference sequence). The CDR3 consists of 14 residues. As DNA, the CDR3 is TGTGCCAGCCTTAGCGGGGGGCTCTACAATGAGCAGTTCTTC. Translation: CASLSGGLYNEQFF.

The V gene is TRBV30, the J gene TRBJ1-2, with D unclear. In germline, CDR1 is GTSNPN, CDR2 SVGIG (reference sequence). The ends were cut back, 0 bases at V and 4 bases at J, with 6 bases in the middle. The CDR3 spans 12 residues. This CDR3 is CAWSVSIYGYTF. The CDR3 nucleotides read TGTGCCTGGAGTGTATCAATCTATGGCTACACCTTC.

CDR3 bases: TGTGCCAGCAGCGTAGTTGGAGGCTCCTACGAGCAGTACTTC. As protein: CASSVVGGSYEQYF. V and J are TRBV9 and TRBJ2-7; weak D call: TRBD2 (5 bases). V was pared by 0 bases and J by 0 bases, with 7 bases between. The length of the CDR3 is 14 residues. Per the germline V gene, CDR1 is SGDLS and CDR2 is YYNGEE.

The V call is TRBV28, the J call TRBJ2-2; 9 bases line up with TRBD2. Germline assignment: CDR1 MDHEN and CDR2 SYDVKM. There are 15 residues in the CDR3. Trimming removed 7 bases from V and 5 bases from J; junction bases left unmatched: 8. This CDR3 reads CASTTRLAVTGELFF. The CDR3 DNA reads as TGTGCCAGCACCACCAGACTAGCGGTTACCGGGGAGCTGTTTTTT.

The CDR3 region is CASSSGRTEAFF. CDR3 coding DNA: TGTGCCAGCAGTTCAGGGAGGACTGAAGCTTTCTTT. This chain connects TRBV2 to TRBJ1-1; TRBD1 might be the D (5 bases). Germline assignment: CDR1 SNHLY and CDR2 FYNNEI. V was cut by 5 bases and J by 5 bases, with 9 bases left in between. The CDR3 runs 12 residues.

The chain couples TRBV30 to TRBJ2-2, with unresolved D. Germline CDR1 is GTSNPN and CDR2 is SVGIG (reference sequence). V was clipped by 1 base and J by 2 bases, with 5 bases between them. This CDR3 contains 13 residues. The CDR3 region has the DNA TGTGCCTGGAGTGGAGGAAACACCGGGGAGCTGTTTTTT. It is translated as CAWSGGNTGELFF.

This sequence joins TRBV13 and TRBJ1-2; weak D call: TRBD1 (5 bases). V was pared by 5 bases and J by 4 bases, with 14 bases between. Germline CDR1 PRHDT, CDR2 FYEKMQ (reference sequence). The length of the CDR3 is 14 residues. CDR3 in DNA: TGTGCCAGCAGCGCCCGACAGAAGACCTATGGCTACACCTTC. Its protein product is CASSARQKTYGYTF. The full variable domain, rest sourced from reference TRBV13 and TRBJ1-2, is AAGVIQSPRHLIKEKRETATLKCYPIPRHDTVYWYQQGPGQDPQFLISFYEKMQSDKGSIPDRFSAQQFSDYHSELNMSSLELGDSALYFCASSARQKTYGYTFGSGTRLTVV.

The V gene is TRBV4-1, the J gene TRBJ2-1; D is ambiguous. The length of the CDR3 is 15 residues. V was clipped by 0 bases and J by 12 bases, with 18 bases between them. The germline V gene encodes CDR1 MGHRA and CDR2 YSYEKL. CDR3 sequence (DNA): TGCGCCAGCAGCCAAGATCGGAGACTCCCAATCGTGCAGTTCTTC. It codes for CASSQDRRLPIVQFF.

The chain carries TRBV19 and TRBJ1-2; D remains ambiguous. Trimming shortened V by 3 bases and J by 8 bases, and 7 bases separated the two germline ends. CDR1 and CDR2 (germline): LNHDA, SQIVND (reference sequence). This CDR3 has 11 residues. The CDR3 sequence is CASSMAGGYTF. Here the CDR3 DNA reads TGTGCCAGTAGTATGGCGGGGGGCTACACCTTC.

The chain joins TRBV19 to TRBJ2-1; 9 bases are shared with TRBD1. The CDR3 extends over 14 amino acids. Germline values: CDR1 LNHDA, CDR2 SQIVND (reference sequence). J gave up 6 bases and V 5 bases, and 5 bases lay outside the gene matches. CDR3 sequence reads: CASSSGTGLNEQFF. DNA for the CDR3: TGTGCCAGTAGTTCCGGGACAGGGCTCAATGAGCAGTTCTTC.

The chain has TRBV30 and TRBJ2-2; weak D call: TRBD1 (6 bases). Germline lookup yields CDR1 GTSNPN and CDR2 SVGIG (reference sequence). Trimming removed 4 bases from V and 3 bases from J, with 9 bases in between. The CDR3 totals 13 residues. The CDR3 region is CAWTGGHTGELFF. The CDR3 region has the DNA TGTGCCTGGACTGGGGGCCACACCGGGGAGCTGTTTTTT. The whole variable domain, remainder taken from reference TRBV30 and TRBJ2-2, is SQTIHQWPATLVQPVGSPLSLECTVEGTSNPNLYWYRQAAGRGLQLLFYSVGIGQISSEVPQNLSASRPQDRQFILSSKKLLLSDSGFYLCAWTGGHTGELFFGEGSRLTVL.

The rearrangement links TRBV5-1 to TRBJ2-5; TRBD2 is a possible D gene (5 bases). CDR1 SGHRS and CDR2 YFSETQ come from the germline V gene. The CDR3 has 12 amino acids. V was trimmed by 0 bases and J by 7 bases, leaving 7 bases between them. The CDR3 region has the DNA TGCGCCAGCAGCTTGGGAGAGGGGACCCAGTACTTC. It codes for CASSLGEGTQYF.

The genes are TRBV5-1 and TRBJ2-3; 8 bases agree with TRBD2. Germline assignment: CDR1 SGHRS and CDR2 YFSETQ. The trim removed 4 bases at V and 0 bases at J, leaving 7 bases unmatched. The CDR3 is made up of 16 amino acids. The CDR3 coding sequence is TGCGCCAGCAGCGGGGCCCCTAGCGGGAGCACAGATACGCAGTATTTT. Its protein product is CASSGAPSGSTDTQYF.

The chain uses TRBV3-1 (or the pseudogene TRBV3-2) and TRBJ1-2; the D gene is possibly TRBD1 (6 bases). The CDR3 runs to 12 residues. Per germline, CDR1 LGHDT and CDR2 YNNKEL (reference sequence). The V end lost 4 bases, the J end lost 6 bases, and 9 bases lay between the germline ends. The CDR3 sequence: CASSLQGHGYTF. Written as DNA, the CDR3 is TGTGCCAGCAGCCTCCAGGGGCATGGCTACACCTTC.

The chain combines TRBV27 with TRBJ1-6; perhaps TRBD1 as D (6 bases). This CDR3 comprises 20 residues. Trimming shortened V by 0 bases and J by 1 base, and 19 bases separated the two germline ends. In germline, CDR1 is MNHEY, CDR2 SMNVEV (reference sequence). CDR3 protein: CASSLSYTEGTSSYNSPLHF. CDR3 sequence (DNA): TGTGCCAGCAGTTTATCCTACACCGAGGGGACAAGTTCCTATAATTCACCCCTCCACTTT.

The chain is built from TRBV5-1 and TRBJ1-1, with TRBD1 matching 8 bases. V lost 0 bases, J lost 1 base, and 2 bases stayed unmatched. Germline-derived CDR1 and CDR2 are SGHRS and YFSETQ. This CDR3 comprises 15 residues. The CDR3 nucleotides read TGCGCCAGCAGCTTGGGAGGGACAGGGAACACTGAAGCTTTCTTT. It is translated as CASSLGGTGNTEAFF.

This clone was detected only once. The same CDR3 also results from other DNA sequences found in this sample. The chain is built from TRBV12-3 or TRBV12-4 and TRBJ1-1; D unresolved. Trimming shortened V by 3 bases and J by 7 bases, and 6 bases separated the two germline ends. The CDR3 is 11 amino acids. CDR3 residues: CASSFGVEAFF. The CDR3, as DNA: TGTGCCAGCAGTTTCGGTGTTGAAGCTTTCTTT.

CDR3 sequence: CASSDESRGQGFHNEQFF. DNA for the CDR3: TGTGCCAGCAGTGACGAGTCCAGGGGGCAGGGGTTTCACAATGAGCAGTTCTTC. This chain joins TRBV6-4 and TRBJ2-1; 8 bases map to TRBD1. The length of the CDR3 is 18 residues. V lost 2 bases to trimming and J lost 5 bases; unmatched junction nucleotides: 14. Germline V CDR1 and CDR2: MRHNA, SNTAGT.

The chain couples TRBV12-5 to TRBJ1-3; D is possibly TRBD1 (6 bases). This CDR3 has 16 amino acids. V was pared by 0 bases and J by 4 bases, with 13 bases between. Looked up from germline, CDR1 is LGHNT and CDR2 is FRNRAP. The CDR3 region is CASGLVVDRVGNTIYF. In nucleotides, the CDR3 is TGTGCTAGTGGTTTGGTCGTGGACAGAGTAGGAAACACCATATATTTT.

The sample holds a few counts of this clone. The chain combines TRBV30 with TRBJ1-1, with D unclear. The CDR3 is 11 amino acids. Trimming removed 2 bases from V and 7 bases from J, with 8 bases in between. Germline V gene lookup returns CDR1 GTSNPN and CDR2 SVGIG (reference sequence). The CDR3 sequence is CAWSSSVEAFF. The CDR3 bases are TGTGCCTGGAGTAGTAGTGTTGAAGCTTTCTTT.

The chain links TRBV28 to TRBJ1-1; 7 bases agree with TRBD1. CDR1 is MDHEN and CDR2 is SYDVKM in the germline V gene. There are 15 residues in the CDR3. The junction had 7 bases not matched to a gene; V was cut back by 5 bases and J by 1 base. Here the CDR3 reads CASSPSGQANTEAFF. DNA for the CDR3: TGTGCCAGCAGTCCTTCCGGACAGGCGAACACTGAAGCTTTCTTT.

In its sample, this clone was seen a few times. This rearrangement joins TRBV5-1 to TRBJ2-1; D is unresolved. This CDR3 region has 11 residues. Trimming shortened V by 5 bases and J by 5 bases, and 5 bases separated the two germline ends. The germline V gene encodes CDR1 SGHRS and CDR2 YFSETQ. The CDR3: CASRENNEQFF. CDR3 DNA sequence: TGCGCCAGCAGGGAGAACAATGAGCAGTTCTTC.